This T cell receptor (beta chain) stems from a study of Ad26.COV2.S vaccination and SARS-CoV-2 variants. As for the study in general: Each vaccinee took Ad26.COV2.S intramuscularly, once or twice 56 days apart.

The protocol was immunoSEQ multiplex PCR, while the TCRdb copy is restricted to in-frame clones and leaves out a portion. This sample has about 410,000 clones; about 92% occur once, and the top ten carry around 1.8%. Whole-study findings and limits: There was reportedly substantial breadth in spike-specific CD8+ and CD4+ T cell responses after vaccination.

Concerning this clone itself: Its antigen is not known.

Treatment noted: roughly 19 received Ad26.COV2.S at low or high dose, single or two shots; about 5 received placebo; per-sample allocation not given. Collection of the samples took place on day 63 after the first injection of vaccine or placebo. The CDR3 extends over 16 amino acids. V shed 8 bases and J 4 bases; nucleotides not matched to a gene: 16. Germline assignment: CDR1 LNHDA and CDR2 SQIVND (reference sequence). V gene TRBV19 combines with J gene TRBJ1-2, with 7 bases identical to TRBD1. The TCR sequence derives from a person between 18 and 65 years old who received the Ad26.COV2.S COVID-19 vaccine or a placebo. Specimen: peripheral blood, collected in a trial of Ad26.COV2.S vaccine versus placebo. CDR3 protein: CASRKEGRGDSYGYTF. Here the CDR3 DNA reads TGTGCCAGTCGAAAGGAGGGTAGGGGGGACAGCTATGGCTACACCTTC.